Sequencing of this T cell receptor beta chain was carried out in a study of CD8+ T cells in alopecia areata. Overall study findings and caveats: Scalp sample sequencing also detects resident alphabeta T cells of normal skin. On tofacitinib, scalp and blood still held many of the expanded lesional clones. The study found TCR sharing across patients less clear than in mice, possibly for HLA reasons.

RNA was isolated and reverse transcribed to cDNA, the sequencing template. This table comes from immunoSEQ multiplex PCR, and its TCRdb copy is limited to in-frame clones, with some not included. The data show 150,000 to 200,000 clones, less than 75% seen once. This clone has a handful of counts. Its antigen remains unidentified. Germline CDR1 is MNHNY and CDR2 is SVGAGI (reference sequence). The V gene end was trimmed by 5 bases and the J gene end by 7 bases; junction bases not matched to a gene: 7. The CDR3 spans 14 residues. Indicated treatment: oral pan-JAK inhibitor, 5-10 mg twice daily. The rearrangement uses TRBV6-6 and TRBJ1-1; the match to TRBD1 covers 10 bases. This material consisted of CD4+ T cells sorted from blood, taken between weeks 55 and 65, from a patient treated with tofacitinib. The TCR sequence derives from a human donor with alopecia areata. The CDR3 nucleotides are TGTGCCAGCAGTCCAGGTAGGGACAGGGGTGAAGCTTTCTTT. Protein product: CASSPGRDRGEAFF.